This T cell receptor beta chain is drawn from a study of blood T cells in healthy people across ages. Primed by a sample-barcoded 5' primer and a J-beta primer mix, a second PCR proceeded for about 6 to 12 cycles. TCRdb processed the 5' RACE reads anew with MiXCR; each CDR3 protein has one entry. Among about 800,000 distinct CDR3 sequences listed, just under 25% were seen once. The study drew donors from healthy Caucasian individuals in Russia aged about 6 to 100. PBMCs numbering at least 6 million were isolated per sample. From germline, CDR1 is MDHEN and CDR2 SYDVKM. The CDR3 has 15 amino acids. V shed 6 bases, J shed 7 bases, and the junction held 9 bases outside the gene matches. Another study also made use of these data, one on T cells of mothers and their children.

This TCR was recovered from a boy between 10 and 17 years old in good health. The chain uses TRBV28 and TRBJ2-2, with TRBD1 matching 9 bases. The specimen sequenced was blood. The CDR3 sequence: CASSQNRGPGGELFF. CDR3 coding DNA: TGTGCCAGCAGCCAAAACAGGGGGCCTGGCGGGGAGCTGTTTTTT.